This T cell receptor (beta chain) was captured in a study of human T cells and chemical hapten exposure. Study-level results: PT1 expanded TCR numbers rose with patch test score. TCRs at high frequency, those above 1 in 1000, did not change with DPC sensitization.

Stated time point: patch test 2, 6 weeks after DPC sensitization. Treatment denoted: therapeutic diphenylcyclopropenone sensitization with weekly scalp DPC. CDR3 length: 15 amino acids. The germline gives CDR1 MDHEN, CDR2 SYDVKM. Deletions cut 5 bases from V and 3 bases from J, with 16 bases between. TCRdb used MiXCR to reprocess the RACE reads, holding one entry per CDR3 protein. The sample carries just over 350,000 distinct CDR3 sequences, just under 6.5% recorded once. This clonotype was detected many times. Its antigen is currently unknown. This sequence originates from a woman between 18 and 29 years old with alopecia areata. Some clones in this sample may be carry-over from other donors' samples. Sequencing was performed on whole blood, taken in connection with sensitization to the hapten diphenylcyclopropenone (DPC). The chain combines TRBV28 with TRBJ1-1, with D uncertain. CDR3: CASSPLRVRDTEAFF. The DNA for the CDR3 is TGTGCCAGCAGTCCCCTTCGGGTCCGGGACACTGAAGCTTTCTTT.